A single sample gave rise to the 13 T cell receptor beta chains below, sequenced in a study of blood T cell repertoires in COVID-19. The protocol was immunoSEQ multiplex PCR, while the TCRdb copy is restricted to in-frame clones and leaves out a portion. The sample contains about 210,000 clones, around 84% of which appear only once. Sample: peripheral blood. The receptors were sampled from a human donor in a cohort sampled during active COVID-19.

This clone showed up just a few times. The chain has TRBV9 and TRBJ1-5; D gene uncertain. This CDR3 is built from 13 residues. The germline V gene encodes CDR1 SGDLS and CDR2 YYNGEE. The V end was cut by 3 bases, the J end by 0 bases, with 4 bases between. The CDR3 DNA sequence: TGTGCCAGCAGCGCAGATAGCAATCAGCCCCAGCATTTT. It encodes CASSADSNQPQHF.

The chain couples TRBV7-2 to TRBJ1-3; D is undetermined. Trimming left V 3 bases short and J 0 bases short, with 12 bases between. CDR1 is SGHTA and CDR2 is FQGNSA in the germline V gene. The length of the CDR3 is 16 residues. The CDR3 here is CASSFSGARSGNTIYF. The CDR3 DNA reads TGTGCCAGCAGCTTCTCCGGTGCGCGCTCTGGAAACACCATATATTTT.

V usage is TRBV5-1 and J usage is TRBJ1-6, with a possible D match to TRBD1 (6 bases). Germline lookup yields CDR1 SGHRS and CDR2 YFSETQ. This CDR3 is built from 15 residues. Trimming removed 3 bases from V and 10 bases from J, with 17 bases in between. The CDR3 region is CASSSSQGDWSPLHF. The CDR3 DNA follows: TGCGCCAGCAGCTCCTCACAGGGCGATTGGTCACCCCTCCACTTT.

The CDR3 sequence is CASSSPGGADTQYF. Written as DNA, the CDR3 is TGTGCCAGCAGCTCTCCGGGGGGGGCGGATACGCAGTATTTT. The V call is TRBV7-9, the J call TRBJ2-3; TRBD2 agrees at 8 bases. Per germline, CDR1 SEHNR and CDR2 FQNEAQ (reference sequence). CDR3 length equals 14 residues. V lost 4 bases and J lost 6; bases outside the gene matches: 6.

The chain is built from TRBV6-2 or TRBV6-3 and TRBJ2-7; 9 positions agree with TRBD2. This CDR3 contains 17 residues. Germline CDR1 and CDR2: MNHEY and SVGEGT. Germline trimming cut 4 bases from V and 0 bases from J; bases unmatched to any gene: 10. This chain's CDR3 is CASSSRPRLAASYEQYF. The CDR3 bases are TGTGCCAGCAGTTCCCGACCCAGACTAGCGGCCTCCTACGAGCAGTACTTC.

This chain links TRBV6-5 with TRBJ2-7, with 12 bases fitting TRBD2. CDR1 and CDR2 from the germline V gene are MNHEY and SVGAGI. The CDR3 runs to 15 residues. V dropped 6 bases and J dropped 2; count of bases not matched to a gene: 5. In nucleotides, the CDR3 is TGTGCCAGCAGCCAGACTAGCGGGGGCCCCTACGAGCAGTACTTC. As protein: CASSQTSGGPYEQYF.

A note on this clone: The sample holds other DNA sequences that translate to the same CDR3. This chain connects TRBV7-2 to TRBJ2-7; 7 bases align to TRBD1. The CDR3 length is 14 residues. Losses at the gene ends were 2 bases for V and 1 base for J; bases not matched to a gene: 2. Per germline, CDR1 SGHTA and CDR2 FQGNSA. For the CDR3, the DNA is TGTGCCAGCAGCTTACGGGACAGTTCCTACGAGCAGTACTTC. Amino acid sequence: CASSLRDSSYEQYF.

V is TRBV6-2 or TRBV6-3 and J is TRBJ2-3; D is ambiguous. Germline V gene sequence: CDR1 MNHEY, CDR2 SVGEGT. V lost 6 bases and J 2 bases, leaving 9 bases between the germline ends. This CDR3 has 13 residues. The CDR3 nucleotides read TGTGCCAGCAGCCGAGACTCCACAGATACGCAGTATTTT. It translates to CASSRDSTDTQYF.

The genes are TRBV19 and TRBJ1-3; perhaps TRBD1 as D (6 bases). The V and J ends lost 4 bases and 4 bases respectively, with 11 bases between them. This CDR3 is 14 amino acids long. Germline V gives CDR1 LNHDA, CDR2 SQIVND (reference sequence). The CDR3 here is CASSSRDTGNTIYF. CDR3 nucleotide sequence: TGTGCCAGTAGTAGCAGGGACACAGGAAACACCATATATTTT.

This clone occurred once. V gene TRBV7-3 combines with J gene TRBJ2-7; D may be TRBD1 (6 bases). Germline-derived CDR1 and CDR2 are SGHTA and FQGTGA. The CDR3 is 14 residues long. The V end lost 3 bases, the J end lost 4 bases, and 13 bases lay between the germline ends. The CDR3: CASSFWDTQYEQYF. CDR3 in DNA: TGTGCCAGCAGCTTCTGGGACACGCAATACGAGCAGTACTTC.

The chain combines TRBV28 with TRBJ1-2; no definite D call. The CDR3 is made up of 11 amino acids. The germline V gene has CDR1 MDHEN and CDR2 SYDVKM. The germline V and J ends were trimmed by 4 bases and 5 bases, with 5 bases remaining between them. The CDR3 spells CASSSLYGYTF. CDR3 DNA: TGTGCCAGCAGTTCCCTTTATGGCTACACCTTC.

The genes are TRBV15 and TRBJ2-1; D may be TRBD2 (6 bases). The V end lost 1 base, the J end lost 6 bases, and 16 bases lay between the germline ends. The CDR3 runs to 16 residues. Germline lookup yields CDR1 LNHNV and CDR2 YYDKDF (reference sequence). The CDR3 nucleotides read TGTGCCACCAGCAGAGCGAAGGGAGGTAGTGGCAATGAGCAGTTCTTC. Encoded protein: CATSRAKGGSGNEQFF.

The genes are TRBV15 and TRBJ2-7; possible D gene TRBD2, 6 bases. This CDR3 spans 15 amino acids. CDR1 and CDR2 (germline): LNHNV, YYDKDF (reference sequence). V was shortened by 5 bases and J by 2 bases, with 16 bases between the two germline ends. CDR3: CATSAEPGGTYEQYF. The CDR3 nucleotides are TGTGCCACCAGCGCCGAACCCGGGGGAACCTACGAGCAGTACTTC. The full variable domain, completed using reference TRBV15 and TRBJ2-7, is DAMVIQNPRYQVTQFGKPVTLSCSQTLNHNVMYWYQQKSSQAPKLLFHYYDKDFNNEADTPDNFQSRRPNTSFCFLDIRSPGLGDTAMYLCATSAEPGGTYEQYFGPGTRLTVT.